This T cell receptor beta chain is drawn from a study of stem cell transplantation in POMP-related autoinflammatory disease. With respect to this clone: Its cognate antigen is unknown.

CDR3 size: 15 residues. Germline V gene sequence: CDR1 SEHNR, CDR2 FQNEAQ (reference sequence). V was trimmed by 0 bases and J by 5 bases, leaving 13 bases between them. The data were produced by immunoSEQ multiplex PCR, yet TCRdb's version contains in-frame clones alone and is incomplete. The repertoire includes 1,400 or so clones, about 74% of them detected once, and less than 15% sits in the top ten. Study-level points and caveats: Fewer unique TRB V-J gene pairings were identified in patients with PRAID.

The receptor was derived from a human donor in good health. The chain joins TRBV7-9 to TRBJ1-2, with no clear D. The sequenced material came from CD8+ T cells from PBMCs. CDR3 in amino acids: CASSLADGTLYGYTF. For the CDR3, the DNA is TGTGCCAGCAGCTTAGCGGACGGAACTTTATATGGCTACACCTTC. Complete variable domain (other parts from reference TRBV7-9 and TRBJ1-2): DTGVSQNPRHKITKRGQNVTFRCDPISEHNRLYWYRQTLGQGPEFLTYFQNEAQLEKSRLLSDRFSAERPKGSFSTLEIQRTEQGDSAMYLCASSLADGTLYGYTFGSGTRLTVV.